Presented here are 16 T cell receptor beta chains from one specimen sequenced in a study of OX40 agonist ivuxolimab in advanced cancers. Sequencing was performed with immunoSEQ multiplex PCR; in TCRdb, only in-frame clones are kept and a portion is missing. The sample carries approximately 69,000 clones, approximately 86% recorded once. The sequences come from CD4+ or CD8+ T cells sorted from blood, collected in a trial of the OX40 agonist ivuxolimab. The receptors originated from an adult with an advanced solid tumor such as melanoma, head and neck, liver or kidney cancer.

This clone was seen more than once but under ten times. The chain uses TRBV6-5 and TRBJ2-7; 11 nucleotides agree with TRBD1. Looked up from germline, CDR1 is MNHEY and CDR2 is SVGAGI. The CDR3 has 14 amino acids. After removal of 2 bases from V and 6 bases from J, the junction contained 3 bases not matched to a gene. The CDR3 nucleotides are TGTGCCAGCAGTTACGGACAGGGGGCGCGCGAGCAGTACTTC. It codes for CASSYGQGAREQYF.

The rearrangement links TRBV7-9 to TRBJ2-1, with D possibly TRBD2 on 6 matching bases. Germline CDR1 and CDR2: SEHNR and FQNEAQ (reference sequence). Trimming stripped 5 bases from V and 3 bases from J, with 14 bases between. The CDR3 has 15 amino acids. The CDR3 nucleotides read TGTGCCAGCAGCCCATTTGGGGGGTTCTACAATGAGCAGTTCTTC. Encoded protein: CASSPFGGFYNEQFF.

This chain joins TRBV11-3 and TRBJ2-7, with D unclear. Germline V gives CDR1 SGHNT, CDR2 YENEEA. The CDR3 contains 13 residues. Trimming shortened V by 5 bases and J by 1 base, and 9 bases separated the two germline ends. The CDR3 nucleotides are TGTGCCAGCAGCAAGGACGGTTCCTACGAGCAGTACTTC. Translation gives CASSKDGSYEQYF.

This sequence joins TRBV19 and TRBJ2-7, with 8 positions matching TRBD1. The CDR3 sequence is 13 residues long. Looked up from germline, CDR1 is LNHDA and CDR2 is SQIVND (reference sequence). V trimming: 8 bases; J trimming: 5 bases; junction bases outside the gene matches: 8. This CDR3 reads CASSTTGADEQYF. CDR3 in DNA: TGTGCCAGTTCAACGACAGGGGCAGACGAGCAGTACTTC.

The chain recombines TRBV5-5 with TRBJ2-3, with D possibly called TRBD1 or TRBD2 (5 bases each). V was trimmed by 1 base and J by 2 bases, leaving 8 bases between them. There are 14 residues in the CDR3. Germline CDR1 reads SGHKS; CDR2 reads YYEKEE (reference sequence). The CDR3 nucleotides read TGTGCCAGCAGCTTGCAGGGAGCCACAGATACGCAGTATTTT. Its translation: CASSLQGATDTQYF.

The chain is built from TRBV6-6 and TRBJ2-3, with 9 bases lining up with TRBD2. Germline CDR1 MNHNY, CDR2 SVGAGI (reference sequence). The CDR3 is 15 residues long. Trimming cost V 2 bases and J 5 bases; bases outside gene matches: 5. The CDR3 DNA is TGTGCCAGCAGTTACGTAGCGGGAGCTGGAGATACGCAGTATTTT. Translated: CASSYVAGAGDTQYF.

The chain recombines TRBV15 with TRBJ1-1, with D perhaps matching TRBD1 (6 bases). Trimming took 3 bases from V and 1 from J, leaving 12 bases between them. Germline loops: CDR1 LNHNV, CDR2 YYDKDF (reference sequence). The CDR3 sequence is 15 residues long. The CDR3 protein is CATSRQSTGNTEAFF. In DNA form, the CDR3 reads TGTGCCACCAGCAGGCAATCGACAGGGAACACTGAAGCTTTCTTT.

The rearrangement uses TRBV7-2 and TRBJ2-7; 12 nucleotides agree with TRBD2. V was clipped by 5 bases and J by 6 bases; unmatched bases: 11. The CDR3 runs to 16 residues. Germline-derived CDR1 and CDR2 are SGHTA and FQGNSA. The DNA for the CDR3 is TGTGCCAGCAGCGCCCGACTAGCGGGAGCTTCTGGCGAGCAGTACTTC. Amino acid sequence: CASSARLAGASGEQYF.

The V and J genes are TRBV28 and TRBJ1-4, with D tentatively TRBD1 (6 bases). The ends were cut back, 7 bases at V and 0 bases at J, with 15 bases in the middle. The CDR3 sequence is 16 residues long. Per germline, CDR1 MDHEN and CDR2 SYDVKM. The CDR3 DNA sequence: TGTGCCAGCACCGAAAGGGGGGGGGCAACTAATGAAAAACTGTTTTTT. It specifies CASTERGGATNEKLFF.

V gene TRBV2 combines with J gene TRBJ1-5; TRBD1 matches at 8 bases. This CDR3 region has 15 residues. The germline gives CDR1 SNHLY, CDR2 FYNNEI. V was pared by 8 bases and J by 6 bases, with 12 bases of the junction left unmatched. The CDR3 coding sequence is TGTGCCAGCCTCTTAGACAGGGGCGCAAGTCAGCCCCAGCATTTT. The encoded protein is CASLLDRGASQPQHF.

This chain joins TRBV13 and TRBJ1-2; 9 bases line up with TRBD1. V lost 5 bases to trimming and J lost 3 bases; unmatched junction nucleotides: 7. The CDR3 is made up of 15 amino acids. The germline V gene has CDR1 PRHDT and CDR2 FYEKMQ (reference sequence). This chain's CDR3 is CASSELQGADYGYTF. DNA for the CDR3: TGTGCCAGCAGCGAATTACAGGGGGCAGACTATGGCTACACCTTC.

This rearrangement joins TRBV5-4 to TRBJ2-3; the D is unclear. The CDR3 runs to 15 residues. Trimming left V 0 bases short and J 0 bases short, with 8 bases between. The V gene's germline CDR1 is SGHNT and CDR2 YYREEE (reference sequence). CDR3 sequence: CASSLAPGSTDTQYF. Here the CDR3 DNA reads TGTGCCAGCAGCTTGGCACCAGGTAGCACAGATACGCAGTATTTT.

The rearrangement uses TRBV19 and TRBJ2-5; TRBD2 is a possible D gene (5 bases). With 2 bases removed from V and 5 bases from J, the gap between germline ends came to 9 bases. Germline CDR1 reads LNHDA; CDR2 reads SQIVND (reference sequence). This CDR3 is built from 13 residues. The CDR3: CASSILLAETQYF. The DNA for the CDR3 is TGTGCCAGTAGTATACTGCTAGCCGAGACCCAGTACTTC.

The rearrangement joins TRBV30 to TRBJ2-5; D is undetermined. The germline V and J ends were trimmed by 0 bases and 0 bases, with 11 bases remaining between them. Germline V gives CDR1 GTSNPN, CDR2 SVGIG (reference sequence). The length of the CDR3 is 15 residues. CDR3 nucleotides: TGTGCCTGGAGTGTGGGCAACAGCCACCAAGAGACCCAGTACTTC. It is translated as CAWSVGNSHQETQYF.

Here the CDR3 DNA reads TGCAGTGCTGAAAAAGAGACCCAGTACTTC. Its translation is CSAEKETQYF. The chain has TRBV20-1 and TRBJ2-5; no clear D. Germline V CDR1 and CDR2: DFQATT, SNEGSKA (reference sequence). Trimming shortened V by 5 bases and J by 3 bases, and 4 bases separated the two germline ends. CDR3 size: 10 residues.

The J gene is TRBJ2-7, the V gene TRBV2, with 10 bases aligning to TRBD2. Germline trimming cut 6 bases from V and 4 bases from J; bases unmatched to any gene: 6. Germline V CDR1 and CDR2: SNHLY, FYNNEI. The CDR3 spans 14 residues. The CDR3 bases are TGTGCCAGCAGGGAGCGGGGGGGCCGGTACGAGCAGTACTTC. Residues: CASRERGGRYEQYF.